What follows are 10 T cell receptor beta chains derived from one specimen sequenced in a study of human T cells and chemical hapten exposure. TCRdb re-analysed the RACE reads in MiXCR, keeping a single row per CDR3 protein. The profile shows about 65,000 distinct CDR3 sequences, roughly 6.1% of them singletons. Documented time point: healthy volunteer bleed at 6 weeks. The authors extracted total RNA from unfractionated whole blood. Material: whole blood. All receptors come from a female donor in good health. Some clones in this sample may be carry-over from other donors' samples.

The chain combines TRBV21-1 with TRBJ1-1; TRBD1 is the table's D call, not checked against the DNA. TRBV21-1 is shown as a pseudogene. CDR3 length: 16 residues. In DNA, the CDR3 is TGTGCCAGCAGCAAAGCGTTGGGACAGTTCCCCTGTGAAGCTTTCTTT. It codes for CASSKALGQFPCEAFF.

There are many counts of this clonotype. V and J are TRBV4-3 and TRBJ2-7, with 12 bases that match TRBD2. From germline, CDR1 is LGHNA and CDR2 YSLEER. The trim removed 1 base at V and 3 bases at J, leaving 7 bases unmatched. This CDR3 spans 17 amino acids. CDR3 amino acids: CASSQVFVTSGSYEQYF. The CDR3 nucleotides are TGCGCCAGCAGCCAAGTATTCGTGACTAGCGGGAGCTACGAGCAGTACTTC.

This clonotype was found many times. The chain combines TRBV9 with TRBJ2-7; the D is unclear. Germline values: CDR1 SGDLS, CDR2 YYNGEE. The CDR3 extends over 14 amino acids. V was pared by 3 bases and J by 2 bases, with 12 bases between. CDR3 in DNA: TGTGCCAGCAGCGGTGGCTACGAGGCCTACGAGCAGTACTTC. It codes for CASSGGYEAYEQYF.

This clonotype was counted a few times. Lacking the conserved final phenylalanine or tryptophan, this CDR3 likely reflects a read error. The limits of the CDR3 on the DNA are not certain, so only TCRdb's listed CDR3 is given. This chain uses TRBV5-1 with TRBJ2-5. Termini included, the CDR3 measures 8 amino acids. Germline CDR1 and CDR2: SGHRS and YFSETQ. The CDR3 region is CASSFGRL.

This chain links TRBV6-1 with TRBJ2-7, with D possibly TRBD1 on 6 matching bases. V dropped 0 bases and J dropped 3 bases, with 12 bases sitting between them. CDR3 length equals 15 residues. CDR1 and CDR2 (germline): MNHNS, SASEGT. The CDR3 region has the DNA TGTGCCAGCAGTGAAGCAAACAGGGAACTCTACGAGCAGTACTTC. Translated: CASSEANRELYEQYF.

The table lists this clonotype with many counts. The rearrangement uses TRBV29-1 and TRBJ2-3; TRBD2 matches at 7 bases. Germline values: CDR1 SQVTM, CDR2 ANQGSEA. The CDR3 loop spans 15 amino acids. V was pared by 7 bases and J by 0 bases, with 10 bases of the junction left unmatched. Written as DNA, the CDR3 is TGCAGCGCCAGACCGAGCGGGGTGAGCACAGATACGCAGTATTTT. It encodes CSARPSGVSTDTQYF.

This clonotype appeared a few times. This chain links TRBV28 with TRBJ2-2; no definite D call. CDR3 length equals 16 residues. Trimming stripped 1 base from V and 0 bases from J, with 9 bases between. CDR1 MDHEN and CDR2 SYDVKM come from the germline V gene. For the CDR3, the DNA is TGTGCCAGCAGTTTATATGTAGTTTCGAACACCGGGGAGCTGTTTTTT. Translated, it gives CASSLYVVSNTGELFF.

This clonotype occurred a few times. V usage is TRBV28 and J usage is TRBJ1-1, with a tentative D call TRBD1 (5 bases). This CDR3 contains 15 residues. Trimming removed 4 bases at V and 1 base at J, with 13 bases between. Per the germline V gene, CDR1 is MDHEN and CDR2 is SYDVKM. The CDR3 region is CASSYPGKGNTEAFF. CDR3 DNA: TGTGCCAGCAGTTATCCAGGGAAAGGGAACACTGAAGCTTTCTTT.

This clonotype was seen many times. V and J are TRBV20-1 and TRBJ1-1; unclear D gene. V lost 2 bases and J lost 0, with 7 bases in between. CDR1 and CDR2 (germline): DFQATT, SNEGSKA (reference sequence). The CDR3 runs 13 residues. In DNA, the CDR3 is TGCAGTGCTAGATCGCAGATGAACACTGAAGCTTTCTTT. Protein: CSARSQMNTEAFF.

This clonotype has a handful of counts. The J gene is TRBJ2-1, the V gene TRBV2; D is unclear. This CDR3 comprises 13 residues. Germline V gene sequence: CDR1 SNHLY, CDR2 FYNNEI. V dropped 4 bases and J dropped 10 bases, with 14 bases sitting between them. In DNA, the CDR3 is TGTGCCAGCAGTGGACAAAAGTTTAGGGAGCAGTTCTTC. Translating gives CASSGQKFREQFF.